Below, one T cell receptor beta chain is given with its context. The antigen remains unidentified. Per germline, CDR1 KGHSH and CDR2 LQKENI. This CDR3 contains 17 residues. The junction had 9 bases not matched to a gene; V was cut back by 1 base and J by 3 bases. This specimen comes from a study of cytomegalovirus exposure and HLA in healthy donors. Overall study findings and caveats: A later analysis linked a missense variant in DCLRE1C to the trimming of TCR beta V and J genes. Later on, an analysis found that several of the most significant clusters appeared to be linked to common viral pathogens, which included parvovirus B19. Investigators reported over 150 TCR beta chains as tied to cytomegalovirus.

PCR was performed using 60 Vbeta and 13 Jbeta primers. TCRdb's copy holds only in-frame clones and misses some; the assay was immunoSEQ multiplex PCR. The sample holds roughly 200,000 clones, approximately 82% seen once. This TCR was recovered from a woman aged 40-49 years in good health and CMV-seronegative. Input material: PBMCs. The V gene is TRBV18, the J gene TRBJ2-1; 7 bases fit TRBD1. CDR3 protein: CASSPRVGTDNYNEQFF. The CDR3 nucleotides are TGTGCCAGCTCACCACGCGTTGGGACAGACAACTACAATGAGCAGTTCTTC. The full variable domain, in which reference TRBV18 and TRBJ2-1 provide the parts outside the CDR3, is NAGVMQNPRHLVRRRGQEARLRCSPMKGHSHVYWYRQLPEEGLKFMVYLQKENIIDESGMPKERFSAEFPKEGPSILRIQQVVRGDSAAYFCASSPRVGTDNYNEQFFGPGTRLTVL.